This T cell receptor beta chain was identified in a study of cytomegalovirus exposure and HLA in healthy donors. In the PCR, 60 Vbeta and 13 Jbeta primers were used. Generated by immunoSEQ multiplex PCR, the TCRdb table keeps only in-frame clones and is missing some. The sample gives 100,000 or so clones, 75% to 90% of which show up once; approximately 7.2% is in the top ten. The CDR3 runs 15 residues. Trimming stripped 1 base from V and 3 bases from J, with 13 bases between. The germline CDR1 and CDR2 sequences are KGHSH and LQKENI. The sequence was collected from a man aged 25 to 40 in good health and CMV-seropositive. The sequencing sample was made of PBMCs. The gene calls are TRBV18 and TRBJ2-7, with D possibly TRBD2 on 5 matching bases. In nucleotides, the CDR3 is TGTGCCAGCTCACCACGGATAGCGACTGGCTACGAGCAGTACTTC. Translated: CASSPRIATGYEQYF.